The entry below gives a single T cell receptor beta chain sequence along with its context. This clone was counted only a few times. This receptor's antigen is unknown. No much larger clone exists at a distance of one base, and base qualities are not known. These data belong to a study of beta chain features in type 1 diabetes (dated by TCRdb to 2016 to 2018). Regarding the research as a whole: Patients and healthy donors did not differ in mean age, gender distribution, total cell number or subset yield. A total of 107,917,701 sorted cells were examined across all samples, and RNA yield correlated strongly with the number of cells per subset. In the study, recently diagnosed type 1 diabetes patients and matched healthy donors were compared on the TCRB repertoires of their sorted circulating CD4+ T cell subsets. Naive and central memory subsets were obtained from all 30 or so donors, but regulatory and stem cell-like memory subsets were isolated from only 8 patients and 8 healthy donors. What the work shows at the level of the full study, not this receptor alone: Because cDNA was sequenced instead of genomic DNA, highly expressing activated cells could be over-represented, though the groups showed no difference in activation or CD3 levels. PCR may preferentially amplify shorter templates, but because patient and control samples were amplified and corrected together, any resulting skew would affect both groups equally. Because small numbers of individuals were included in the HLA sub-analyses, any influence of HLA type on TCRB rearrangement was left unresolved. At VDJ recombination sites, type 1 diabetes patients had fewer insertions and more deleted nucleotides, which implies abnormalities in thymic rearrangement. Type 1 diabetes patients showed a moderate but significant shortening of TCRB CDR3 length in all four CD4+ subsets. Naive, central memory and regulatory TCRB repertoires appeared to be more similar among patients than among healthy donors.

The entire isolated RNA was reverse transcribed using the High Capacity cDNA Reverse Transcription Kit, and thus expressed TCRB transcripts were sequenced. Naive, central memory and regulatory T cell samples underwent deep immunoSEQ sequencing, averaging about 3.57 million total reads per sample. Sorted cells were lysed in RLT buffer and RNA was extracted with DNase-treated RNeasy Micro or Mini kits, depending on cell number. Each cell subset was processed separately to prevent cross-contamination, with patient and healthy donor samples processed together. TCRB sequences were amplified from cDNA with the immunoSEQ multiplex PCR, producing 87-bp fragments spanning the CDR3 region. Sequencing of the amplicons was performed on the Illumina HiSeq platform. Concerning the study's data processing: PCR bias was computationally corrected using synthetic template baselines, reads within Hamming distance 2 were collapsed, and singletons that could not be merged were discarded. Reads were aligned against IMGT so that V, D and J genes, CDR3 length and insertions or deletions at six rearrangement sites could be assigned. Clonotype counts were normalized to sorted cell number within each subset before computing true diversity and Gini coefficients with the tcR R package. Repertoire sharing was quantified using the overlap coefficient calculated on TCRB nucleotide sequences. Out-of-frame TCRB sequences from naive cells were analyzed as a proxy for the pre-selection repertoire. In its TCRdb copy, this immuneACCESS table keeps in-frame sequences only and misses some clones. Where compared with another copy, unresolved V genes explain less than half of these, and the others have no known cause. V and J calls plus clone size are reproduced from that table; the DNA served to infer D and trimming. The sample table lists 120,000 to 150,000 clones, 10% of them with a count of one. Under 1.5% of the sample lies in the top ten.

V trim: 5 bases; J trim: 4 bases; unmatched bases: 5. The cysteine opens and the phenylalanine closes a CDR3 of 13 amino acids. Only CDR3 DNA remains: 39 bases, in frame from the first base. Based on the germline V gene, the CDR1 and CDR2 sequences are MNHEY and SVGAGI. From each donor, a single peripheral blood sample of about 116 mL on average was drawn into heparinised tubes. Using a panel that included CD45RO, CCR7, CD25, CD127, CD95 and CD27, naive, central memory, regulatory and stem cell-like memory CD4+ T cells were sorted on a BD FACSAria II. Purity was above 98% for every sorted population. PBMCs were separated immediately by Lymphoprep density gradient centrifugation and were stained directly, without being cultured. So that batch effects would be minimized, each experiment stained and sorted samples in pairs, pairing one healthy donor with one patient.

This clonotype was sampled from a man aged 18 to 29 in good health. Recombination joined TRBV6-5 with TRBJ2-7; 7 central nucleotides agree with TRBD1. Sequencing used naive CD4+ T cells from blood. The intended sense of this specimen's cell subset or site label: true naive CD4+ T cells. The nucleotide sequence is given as TGTGCCAGCAGTACCGACAGGGCATACGAGCAGTACTTC. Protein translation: CASSTDRAYEQYF.